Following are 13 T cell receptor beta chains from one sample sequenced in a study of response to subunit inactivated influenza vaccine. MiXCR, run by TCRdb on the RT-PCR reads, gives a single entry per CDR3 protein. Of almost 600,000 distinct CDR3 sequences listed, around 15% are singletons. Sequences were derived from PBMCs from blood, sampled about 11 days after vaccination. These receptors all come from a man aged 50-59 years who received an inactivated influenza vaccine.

CDR3: CASSKSPGLAQFF. CDR3 nucleotide sequence: TGTGCCAGCAGTAAAAGCCCGGGACTAGCGCAATTCTTC. The chain uses TRBV6-2 or TRBV6-3 and TRBJ2-1; the match to TRBD2 covers 10 bases. CDR1 and CDR2 from the germline V gene are MNHEY and SVGEGT. The ends lost 5 bases at V and 16 bases at J; junction bases unmatched: 11. The CDR3 spans 13 residues.

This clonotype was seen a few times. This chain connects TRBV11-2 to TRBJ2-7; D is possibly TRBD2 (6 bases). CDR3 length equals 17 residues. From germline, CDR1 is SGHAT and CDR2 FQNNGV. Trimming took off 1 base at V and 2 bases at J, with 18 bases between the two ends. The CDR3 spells CASSLAAPRRETYEQYF. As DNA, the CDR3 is TGTGCCAGCAGCTTAGCCGCCCCTAGGCGGGAAACCTACGAGCAGTACTTC.

This CDR3 reads CASSAPRRGQGTQYF. CDR3 nucleotide sequence: TGTGCCAGCAGCGCCCCGAGGAGGGGGCAAGGTACGCAGTATTTT. The V gene is TRBV9, the J gene TRBJ2-3; maybe TRBD1 (7 bases). Looked up from germline, CDR1 is SGDLS and CDR2 is YYNGEE. CDR3 size: 15 residues. Trimming cost V 3 bases and J 8 bases, with 19 bases left between them.

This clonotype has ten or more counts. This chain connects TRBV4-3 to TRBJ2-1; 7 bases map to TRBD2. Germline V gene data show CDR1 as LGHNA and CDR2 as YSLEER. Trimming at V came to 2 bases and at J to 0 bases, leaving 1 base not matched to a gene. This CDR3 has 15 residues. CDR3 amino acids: CASSQRLASYNEQFF. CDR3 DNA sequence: TGCGCCAGCAGCCAAAGACTAGCCTCCTACAATGAGCAGTTCTTC.

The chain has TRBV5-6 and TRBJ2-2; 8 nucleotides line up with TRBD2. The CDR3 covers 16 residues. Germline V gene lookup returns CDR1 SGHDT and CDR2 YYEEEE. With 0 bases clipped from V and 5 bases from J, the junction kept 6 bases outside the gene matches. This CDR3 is CASSLGPGGPTGELFF. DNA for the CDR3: TGTGCCAGCAGCTTGGGGCCGGGAGGGCCGACCGGGGAGCTGTTTTTT.

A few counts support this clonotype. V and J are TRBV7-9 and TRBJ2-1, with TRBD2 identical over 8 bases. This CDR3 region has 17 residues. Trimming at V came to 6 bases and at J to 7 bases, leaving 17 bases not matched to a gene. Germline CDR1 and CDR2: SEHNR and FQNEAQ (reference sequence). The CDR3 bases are TGTGCCAGCAGACCTACACGCGGGGGGAGCCGGATAAATGAGCAGTTCTTC. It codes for CASRPTRGGSRINEQFF.

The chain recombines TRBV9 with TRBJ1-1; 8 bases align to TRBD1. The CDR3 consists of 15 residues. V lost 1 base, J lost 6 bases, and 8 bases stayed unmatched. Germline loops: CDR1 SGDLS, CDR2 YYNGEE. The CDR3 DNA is TGTGCCAGCAGCGTACTCAGGGGGCGCGGAGCTGAAGCTTTCTTT. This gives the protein CASSVLRGRGAEAFF.

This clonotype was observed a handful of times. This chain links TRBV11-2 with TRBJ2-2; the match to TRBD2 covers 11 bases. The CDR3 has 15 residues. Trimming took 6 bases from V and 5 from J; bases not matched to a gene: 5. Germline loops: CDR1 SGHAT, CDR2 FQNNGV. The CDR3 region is CASRIAGGETGELFF. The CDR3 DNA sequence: TGTGCCAGCAGGATAGCGGGAGGGGAAACCGGGGAGCTGTTTTTT.

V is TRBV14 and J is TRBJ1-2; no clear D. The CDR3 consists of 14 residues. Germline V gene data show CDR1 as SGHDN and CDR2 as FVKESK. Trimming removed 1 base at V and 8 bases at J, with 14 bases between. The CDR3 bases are TGTGCCAGCAGCCAAGCCTTCGGCCCTCTGGGCTACACCTTC. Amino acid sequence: CASSQAFGPLGYTF.

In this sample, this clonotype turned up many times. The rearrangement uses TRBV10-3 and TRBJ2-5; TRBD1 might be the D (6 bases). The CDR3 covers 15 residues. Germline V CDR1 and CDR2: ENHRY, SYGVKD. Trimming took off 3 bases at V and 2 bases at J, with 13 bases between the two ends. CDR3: CAISDKSGHQETQYF. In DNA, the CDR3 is TGTGCCATCAGTGATAAATCGGGACATCAAGAGACCCAGTACTTC.

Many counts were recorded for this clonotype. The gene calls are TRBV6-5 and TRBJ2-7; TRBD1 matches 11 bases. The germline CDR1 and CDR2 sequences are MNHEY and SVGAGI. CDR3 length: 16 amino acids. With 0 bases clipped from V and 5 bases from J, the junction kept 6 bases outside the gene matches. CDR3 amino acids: CASSYSYGTGGDEQYF. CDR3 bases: TGTGCCAGCAGTTACTCGTATGGGACAGGGGGGGACGAGCAGTACTTC.

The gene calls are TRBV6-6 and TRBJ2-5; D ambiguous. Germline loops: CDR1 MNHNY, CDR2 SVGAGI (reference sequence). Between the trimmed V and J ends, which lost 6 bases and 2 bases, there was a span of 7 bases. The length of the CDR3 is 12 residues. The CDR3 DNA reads TGTGCCAGCAGGACGGCACAAGAGACCCAGTACTTC. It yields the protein CASRTAQETQYF.

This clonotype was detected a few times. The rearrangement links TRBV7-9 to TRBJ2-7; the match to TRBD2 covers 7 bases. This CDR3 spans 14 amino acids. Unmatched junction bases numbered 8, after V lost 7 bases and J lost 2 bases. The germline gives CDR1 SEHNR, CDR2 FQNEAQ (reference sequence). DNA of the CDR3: TGTGCCAGCACTAAAGCGGGGCCTGCCTACGAGCAGTACTTC. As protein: CASTKAGPAYEQYF.